The source of this T cell receptor beta chain is a study of T cell repertoires in cytomegalovirus infection (dated by TCRdb to the late 2010s). Describing the broader study: Alongside well-studied HLA-B-restricted epitopes, the peptide stimulations were aimed at recently identified HLA-C-restricted CMV epitopes, whose presentation resists viral immunomodulation. The HLA type of each donor mattered for the analysis, because public TCR beta signatures pointed to carriage of CMV infection along with the matching HLA type. Study-level results and caveats: Carriers of CMV infection plus the relevant HLA type were discriminated by the cumulative frequency of public TCR beta family members in the study cohort and in an independent approximately 360-donor cohort. The ex vivo response was dominated by HLA-C-restricted CMV-specific TCR beta clonotypes, and the single most frequent clonotype in two of eight donors was supplied by these HLA-C-restricted clonotypes.

The CDR3, cysteine through phenylalanine, is 12 amino acids long. The only DNA kept is the CDR3, 36 bases in frame from the first base. Trimming takes 4 bases from V and 4 bases from J, and the germline ends sit 7 bases apart. Taken from the germline V gene, the CDR1 and CDR2 loops are MDHEN and SYDVKM. Instrument used: Illumina HiSeq 1500. TCRdb passed the public sequencing reads through fastp at Q25 and MiXCR, retaining productive beta sequences. Duplicate CDR3 protein sequences are folded into a single record with the most common DNA and genes. The sample contains about 360,000 distinct CDR3 sequences, about 35% of them found a single time. 13% of the sample comes from the top ten. The treatment or condition label of this sample denotes: in vitro stimulation with specific CMV peptide epitopes to enrich CMV-specific T cells. As regards this clonotype: The target of this receptor is not known. No base quality information exists; no much larger clone differs at one position.

The chain uses TRBV28 and TRBJ1-2; no D segment can be confidently identified. The origin of this receptor is a human donor in good health (CMV status not recorded). Some clones in this sample may be carry-over from other donors' samples. The sequencing used cultured PBMCs, collected from culture after CMV antigen stimulation. The bases are TGTGCCAGCAGTTCCGGGTTCTATGGCTACACCTTC. This is translated as CASSSGFYGYTF.